This entry concerns a single T cell receptor beta chain. The V gene end was trimmed by 3 bases and the J gene end by 8 bases; junction bases not matched to a gene: 7. CDR1 is SGHTA, CDR2 FQGNSA, per germline. The CDR3 is 15 residues long. This sample is part of a study of blood T cell repertoires in COVID-19. Study in general: The samples span acute and convalescent COVID-19 from the United States, Italy and Spain. Nucleic acid was either cDNA or gDNA, and it came from T cells, B-cell-depleted T cells, or PBMCs.

Source study methods: Amplified reference gene primers provided the basis for estimating nucleated cell counts. Assay used: immunoSEQ multiplex PCR; TCRdb lists only in-frame clones, some missing. V and J calls and clone size are as listed in that table; D and trimming were resolved from the DNA. The data hold approximately 140,000 clones, with around 86% observed a single time. The source material was peripheral blood. The TCR originated in a man older than 75 with acute or convalescent COVID-19. The chain is built from TRBV7-2 and TRBJ2-1; 10 nucleotides align to TRBD2. CDR3 protein: CASSLSGREPHEQFF. The CDR3 nucleotides read TGTGCCAGCAGCTTGAGCGGGAGGGAACCCCATGAGCAGTTCTTC.